This record concerns one T cell receptor beta chain sequence. Per the germline V gene, CDR1 is MNHEY and CDR2 is SVGAGI. The CDR3 sequence is 16 residues long. V was clipped by 4 bases and J by 0 bases, with 13 bases between them. Under the authors' procedure: Scientists estimated how many nucleated cells there were by amplifying reference gene primers. Only in-frame clones appear in the TCRdb table, and some are missing; sequencing was by immunoSEQ multiplex PCR. V, J and clone size were drawn from that table, and D and trimming were deduced from the DNA. The sample lists 390,000 or so clones; roughly four fifths were seen once. Recovery among Cohort 3 donors was established by two negative PCRs, clearance, or symptom resolution. These data belong to a study of blood T cell repertoires in COVID-19.

This receptor was taken from a woman between 45 and 60 years old who had recovered from COVID-19. Sequenced sample: PBMCs or T cells enriched from blood (not recorded which). The chain couples TRBV6-5 to TRBJ1-5, with a weak D call TRBD1 (5 bases). The CDR3 loop is CASSSAGRGSNQPQHF. As DNA, the CDR3 is TGTGCCAGCAGTTCGGCGGGAAGGGGTAGCAATCAGCCCCAGCATTTT.